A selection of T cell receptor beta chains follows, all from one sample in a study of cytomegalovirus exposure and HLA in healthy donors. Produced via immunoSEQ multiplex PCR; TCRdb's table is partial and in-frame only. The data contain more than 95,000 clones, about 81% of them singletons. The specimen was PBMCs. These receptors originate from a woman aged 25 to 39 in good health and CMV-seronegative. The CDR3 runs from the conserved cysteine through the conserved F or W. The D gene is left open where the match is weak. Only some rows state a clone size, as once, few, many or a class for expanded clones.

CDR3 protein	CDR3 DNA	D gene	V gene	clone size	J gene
CASWGQGFYGYTF	TGTGCCAGCTGGGGACAGGGGTTCTATGGCTACACCTTC	TRBD1	TRBV7-9	.	TRBJ1-2
CASSDSTNSPLHF	TGTGCCAGCAGTGACTCGACAAATTCACCCCTCCACTTT	.	TRBV6-4	medium-sized	TRBJ1-6
CASSFQGAHGNTIYF	TGTGCCAGCAGCTTTCAGGGGGCACATGGAAACACCATATATTTT	TRBD1	TRBV9	.	TRBJ1-3
CASSKTGGNYEQYF	TGTGCCAGCAGTAAGACAGGGGGAAACTACGAGCAGTACTTC	TRBD1	TRBV2	.	TRBJ2-7
CASSLARTGGNTEAFF	TGTGCCAGCAGCTTAGCGCGGACAGGGGGCAACACTGAAGCTTTCTTT	TRBD1	TRBV7-6	once	TRBJ1-1
CSSSLGGSHADTQYF	TGTTCCAGCAGCTTAGGTGGGAGCCACGCAGATACGCAGTATTTT	.	TRBV7-9	.	TRBJ2-3
CASSSRDRVNSYEQYF	TGTGCCAGCAGTAGTCGGGACAGGGTAAACTCCTACGAGCAGTACTTC	TRBD1	TRBV25-1	.	TRBJ2-7
CASSLLAGGEQYF	TGTGCCAGCAGTTTATTGGCAGGGGGCGAGCAGTACTTC	TRBD1	TRBV27	.	TRBJ2-7
CASSSGTGDRYSNQPQHF	TGTGCCAGCTCATCCGGGACAGGGGATCGATATAGCAATCAGCCCCAGCATTTT	TRBD1	TRBV18	once	TRBJ1-5
CASSQDISGISGEQYF	TGCGCCAGCAGCCAAGATATTAGCGGGATTTCAGGCGAGCAGTACTTC	TRBD2	TRBV4-1	.	TRBJ2-7
CASSLTGTVEGYTF	TGCGCCAGCAGCTTGACAGGGACGGTGGAGGGCTACACCTTC	.	TRBV5-1	.	TRBJ1-2
CASSQGQAFPLNYGYTF	TGTGCCAGCAGCCAAGGACAGGCGTTCCCCCTTAACTATGGCTACACCTTC	.	TRBV4-2	.	TRBJ1-2
CATSRNPPRGTDTQYF	TGTGCCACCAGCAGAAACCCTCCCCGGGGCACAGATACGCAGTATTTT	.	TRBV15	.	TRBJ2-3
CASSRYGELFF	TGTGCCAGCAGCCGGTACGGGGAGCTGTTTTTT	.	TRBV5-8	.	TRBJ2-2
CASSFTGGGTEAFF	TGTGCCAGCAGCTTTACAGGGGGCGGCACTGAAGCTTTCTTT	TRBD1	TRBV11-2	.	TRBJ1-1
CASSPRATNEKLFF	TGTGCCAGCAGCCCCCGCGCTACTAATGAAAAACTGTTTTTT	.	TRBV7-9	.	TRBJ1-4
CASSPTRDSPLHF	TGCGCCAGCAGTCCCACCCGGGATTCACCCCTCCACTTT	.	TRBV5-1	.	TRBJ1-6
CASTQGAFPNTEAFF	TGTGCCAGCACACAGGGGGCATTTCCAAACACTGAAGCTTTCTTT	TRBD1	TRBV7-2	.	TRBJ1-1
CASSPRYRSGEKLFF	TGTGCCAGCAGCCCCCGGTACAGGTCGGGTGAAAAACTGTTTTTT	.	TRBV11-2	.	TRBJ1-4